This T cell receptor (beta chain) was captured in a study of shared clonotypes between healthy human individuals. Study-wide context: Donors had three CD4 naive, three CD4 memory, two CD8 naive and one CD8 memory plate apiece.

Study findings and constraints: Limitation of the genetic and exposure-history diversity represented came from the few donors.

A CD45RA-negative memory subset and a CD45RA+ naive subset were separated from the CD4+ cells. Sequencing used immunoSEQ multiplex PCR; TCRdb keeps in-frame clones, though not all of them. The sample holds over 1.5 million clones, 95% to 99% seen once. The CDR3 covers 16 residues. In germline, CDR1 is SGHVS, CDR2 FNYEAQ. J lost 0 bases, V lost 3 bases, and 7 bases had no gene match. With regard to this clone: The antigen remains unidentified.

The receptor comes from a man aged 30 to 45 in good health. Sequencing was done on a sample of naive CD4+ T cells sorted from blood. Subset reported: CD45RA+ positively selected. The chain recombines TRBV7-6 with TRBJ2-5; 7 bases are a match to TRBD1. CDR3 amino acids: CASSFTGAEYQETQYF. The CDR3 DNA reads as TGTGCCAGCAGCTTTACAGGGGCCGAGTACCAAGAGACCCAGTACTTC.